The following is a TCR beta chain sequence with its context. Trimming cost V 4 bases and J 17 bases; bases outside gene matches: 4. The CDR3 spans 11 residues. Germline CDR1 and CDR2: SGHAT and FQNNGV. Per the authors' pipeline: Amplified reference gene primers provided the basis for estimating nucleated cell counts. Profiling relied on immunoSEQ multiplex PCR, and the TCRdb table lists in-frame clones only, not all of them. Clone size and the V and J calls come from that table; the DNA yielded D and trimming. Seen here are approximately 240,000 clones, roughly three quarters observed once, and the top ten hold roughly 4%. The data were taken from a study of blood T cell repertoires in COVID-19. Across the whole study: The study drew acute and convalescent COVID-19 samples from the United States, Italy and Spain. PBMCs, B-cell-depleted T cells, or T cells provided the cDNA or gDNA that made up the material.

This TCR came from a woman aged 40 to 55 with active or convalescent COVID-19. The chain links TRBV11-2 to TRBJ1-4, with TRBD1 matching over 10 bases. The source material was peripheral blood. The DNA for the CDR3 is TGTGCCAGCAGCTCCGGGACAGGGGTATTTTTT. Translated, it gives CASSSGTGVFF.